The 28 T cell receptor beta chains reported below all come from one sample, sequenced in a study of T cell responses to AZD1222 COVID-19 vaccine. The data were produced by immunoSEQ multiplex PCR, yet TCRdb's version contains in-frame clones alone and is incomplete. The data show about 140,000 clones, roughly nine tenths seen once. Here the sequenced sample was peripheral blood, taken on day 0 of AZD1222 vaccination. The source is an adult in good health.

The rearrangement joins TRBV19 to TRBJ1-1, with D possibly TRBD1 on 6 matching bases. Between the trimmed V and J ends, which lost 6 bases and 4 bases, there was a span of 18 bases. Germline loops: CDR1 LNHDA, CDR2 SQIVND (reference sequence). The CDR3 is 15 amino acids. The CDR3 bases are TGTGCCAGTAGACAGATGGACAGCCAGGGCACTGAAGCTTTCTTT. As protein: CASRQMDSQGTEAFF.

The V gene is TRBV5-6, the J gene TRBJ1-1, with unresolved D. The CDR3 has 15 amino acids. V was clipped by 4 bases and J by 0 bases, with 13 bases between them. Germline V gene lookup returns CDR1 SGHDT and CDR2 YYEEEE. CDR3 sequence: CASSPPTGLNTEAFF. The CDR3 nucleotides read TGTGCCAGCAGCCCCCCGACGGGCTTGAACACTGAAGCTTTCTTT. Together with reference TRBV5-6 and TRBJ1-1, the CDR3 gives the full variable domain: DAGVTQSPTHLIKTRGQQVTLRCSPKSGHDTVSWYQQALGQGPQFIFQYYEEEERQRGNFPDRFSGHQFPNYSSELNVNALLLGDSALYLCASSPPTGLNTEAFFGQGTRLTVV.

The genes are TRBV6-6 and TRBJ1-1; 11 nucleotides agree with TRBD1. CDR3 length: 15 amino acids. Per the germline V gene, CDR1 is MNHNY and CDR2 is SVGAGI (reference sequence). Trimming removed 0 bases from V and 11 bases from J; junction bases left unmatched: 8. DNA for the CDR3: TGTGCCAGCAGTTACTCCCGGGGACAGGGGGAAGGGGCTTTCTTT. Translated: CASSYSRGQGEGAFF.

The rearrangement links TRBV19 to TRBJ2-3; maybe TRBD1 (8 bases). The CDR3 runs 14 residues. The V gene lost 6 bases and the J gene lost 6 bases, with 16 bases spanning the gap. The germline V gene encodes CDR1 LNHDA and CDR2 SQIVND (reference sequence). CDR3 loop: CASSSRGREDTQYF. CDR3 in DNA: TGTGCCAGTAGCTCCAGGGGGCGGGAGGATACGCAGTATTTT. The full variable domain, completed using reference TRBV19 and TRBJ2-3, is DGGITQSPKYLFRKEGQNVTLSCEQNLNHDAMYWYRQDPGQGLRLIYYSQIVNDFQKGDIAEGYSVSREKKESFPLTVTSAQKNPTAFYLCASSSRGREDTQYFGPGTRLTVL.

This clone was recorded once. The V gene is TRBV5-4, the J gene TRBJ1-6, with 7 bases aligning to TRBD1. V shed 0 bases, J shed 9 bases, and the junction held 6 bases outside the gene matches. This CDR3 is 15 amino acids long. Germline values: CDR1 SGHNT, CDR2 YYREEE (reference sequence). The CDR3 protein is CASSLDFQGGSPLHF. The CDR3 nucleotides read TGTGCCAGCAGCTTGGATTTTCAGGGGGGTTCACCCCTCCACTTT.

The V and J genes are TRBV19 and TRBJ1-2, with 8 positions matching TRBD1. Germline trimming cut 3 bases from V and 1 base from J; bases unmatched to any gene: 13. The germline V gene encodes CDR1 LNHDA and CDR2 SQIVND (reference sequence). The CDR3 is made up of 18 amino acids. The CDR3 sequence is CASSIFPDRGIGNYGYTF. The DNA of the CDR3 is TGTGCCAGTAGTATTTTCCCCGACAGGGGAATTGGTAACTATGGCTACACCTTC.

This clone was seen a handful of times. At one end the junction does not follow the germline gene, possibly because of a read error. The chain carries TRBV28 and TRBJ1-5; 7 nucleotides align to TRBD1. The CDR3 is 12 residues long. Germline V gene sequence: CDR1 MDHEN, CDR2 SYDVKM. CDR3 protein: CASSYERQGWDF. DNA of the CDR3: TGTGCCAGCAGTTACGAACGACAGGGATGGGATTTT.

The V call is TRBV19, the J call TRBJ1-6, with D uncertain. With 7 bases removed from V and 3 bases from J, the gap between germline ends came to 10 bases. CDR3 length: 14 residues. The germline V gene has CDR1 LNHDA and CDR2 SQIVND (reference sequence). CDR3 in amino acids: CASTAFDYNSPLHF. The CDR3 nucleotides are TGTGCCAGTACGGCCTTCGACTATAATTCACCCCTCCACTTT.

The chain carries TRBV2 and TRBJ1-1, with D hard to call. Trimming removed 7 bases from V and 4 bases from J, with 10 bases in between. The CDR3 runs to 12 residues. The germline gives CDR1 SNHLY, CDR2 FYNNEI. CDR3 bases: TGTGCCAGCACGCGTCAGGCCACTGAAGCTTTCTTT. Translation: CASTRQATEAFF.

This clone was recorded only once. The chain recombines TRBV27 with TRBJ2-1; TRBD1 matches at 10 bases. The V and J ends lost 6 bases and 8 bases, in that order; junction bases with no gene match: 4. Germline values: CDR1 MNHEY, CDR2 SMNVEV (reference sequence). The CDR3 has 13 amino acids. CDR3 nucleotide sequence: TGTGCCAGCAGCGACAGGGGGCTGGATGAGCAGTTCTTC. Amino acid sequence: CASSDRGLDEQFF.

The rearrangement links TRBV10-1 to TRBJ1-1; D ambiguous. Between the trimmed V and J ends, which lost 3 bases and 7 bases, there was a span of 15 bases. CDR3 size: 14 residues. CDR1 and CDR2 from the germline V gene are WNHNN and SYGVQD (reference sequence). CDR3 nucleotides: TGCGCCAGCAGTGACAGGACCTCGTCCAGTGAAGCTTTCTTT. Encoded protein: CASSDRTSSSEAFF.

This clone was found once. This chain uses TRBV11-1 with TRBJ1-1; a weak D match, TRBD1 (5 bases). CDR1 and CDR2 (germline): SGHAT, FQDESV (reference sequence). The CDR3 sequence is 14 residues long. V lost 4 bases to trimming and J lost 7 bases, with 16 bases between them. The CDR3 DNA reads as TGTGCCAGCAGCTCGGGGGGTTTGGGGAGTGAAGCTTTCTTT. Amino acid sequence: CASSSGGLGSEAFF.

V and J are TRBV4-2 and TRBJ2-1, with 8 bases lining up with TRBD1. The V gene's germline CDR1 is LGHNA and CDR2 YNFKEQ. CDR3 length equals 17 residues. V trimming: 2 bases; J trimming: 4 bases; junction bases outside the gene matches: 10. The CDR3 DNA is TGTGCCAGCAGCCAATTAGTTTCTGACAGGGGATACAATGAGCAGTTCTTC. This sequence encodes CASSQLVSDRGYNEQFF.

The chain has TRBV28 and TRBJ1-2; D is unclear. V was clipped by 4 bases and J by 3 bases, with 6 bases between them. The germline gives CDR1 MDHEN, CDR2 SYDVKM. This CDR3 comprises 12 residues. The CDR3 is CASSSAHYGYTF. The CDR3 region has the DNA TGTGCCAGCAGTTCGGCGCACTATGGCTACACCTTC.

This clone showed up just a few times. The chain links TRBV18 to TRBJ2-2; D gene uncertain. V gave up 6 bases and J gave up 6 bases, with 11 bases separating them. CDR1 KGHSH and CDR2 LQKENI come from the germline V gene. There are 13 residues in the CDR3. The CDR3 DNA follows: TGTGCCAGCTCGGCCCGCCTGGCCGGGGAGCTGTTTTTT. Translating it yields CASSARLAGELFF.

The V call is TRBV7-2, the J call TRBJ1-5; D possibly corresponds to TRBD1 (6 bases). The CDR3 contains 16 residues. V lost 7 bases, J lost 3 bases, and 19 bases lay in between. Germline V gene data show CDR1 as SGHTA and CDR2 as FQGNSA. DNA of the CDR3: TGTGCCAGCAACCTCGGGACAAGACTTGACAATCAGCCCCAGCATTTT. Its protein product is CASNLGTRLDNQPQHF.

The V and J genes are TRBV27 and TRBJ2-7; 9 bases match TRBD2. CDR1 and CDR2 from the germline V gene are MNHEY and SMNVEV (reference sequence). The CDR3 sequence is 16 residues long. V shed 6 bases and J 3 bases; nucleotides not matched to a gene: 12. The DNA of the CDR3 is TGTGCCAGCAGCACAGCGCGTAGGACTAGCGTCTACGAGCAGTACTTC. Translated: CASSTARRTSVYEQYF.

The chain is built from TRBV5-8 and TRBJ1-1; D not resolved. The CDR3 sequence is 15 residues long. Germline values: CDR1 SGHTS, CDR2 YDEGEE. Deletions cut 0 bases from V and 0 bases from J, with 9 bases between. The CDR3 region is CASSLGPEVNTEAFF. The DNA for the CDR3 is TGTGCCAGCAGCTTGGGCCCGGAGGTGAACACTGAAGCTTTCTTT.

Only one count was recorded for this clone. V gene TRBV5-6 combines with J gene TRBJ1-1; D gene ambiguous. With 3 bases removed from V and 4 bases from J, the gap between germline ends came to 10 bases. CDR1 and CDR2 from the germline V gene are SGHDT and YYEEEE. The CDR3 length is 13 residues. CDR3 residues: CASSSDGFTEAFF. The CDR3 bases are TGTGCCAGCAGCTCGGACGGGTTCACTGAAGCTTTCTTT.

The genes are TRBV29-1 and TRBJ1-2; D gene uncertain. Germline CDR1 is SQVTM and CDR2 is ANQGSEA. The CDR3 extends over 14 amino acids. V was shortened by 2 bases and J by 8 bases, with 18 bases between the two germline ends. The CDR3 reads CSVEILRVIGGYTF. In DNA form, the CDR3 reads TGCAGCGTTGAAATTTTACGGGTTATTGGGGGCTACACCTTC.

This sequence joins TRBV18 and TRBJ1-1; D ambiguous. The CDR3 loop spans 11 amino acids. In germline, CDR1 is KGHSH, CDR2 LQKENI. Trimming stripped 2 bases from V and 7 bases from J, with 5 bases between. The CDR3: CASSPGGEAFF. The CDR3 nucleotides are TGTGCCAGCTCACCAGGAGGTGAAGCTTTCTTT.

The chain combines TRBV19 with TRBJ1-2, with D tentatively TRBD1 (6 bases). V was pared by 5 bases and J by 8 bases, with 15 bases between. CDR3 length: 13 residues. Germline V gene lookup returns CDR1 LNHDA and CDR2 SQIVND (reference sequence). The CDR3 loop is CASSLTGQGGYTF. CDR3 bases: TGTGCCAGTAGTTTAACAGGCCAGGGGGGCTACACCTTC.

The CDR3 DNA is TGTGCCAGCAGTTTAGGCGGGACACGGAGTAACTATGGCTACACCTTC. Translated, it gives CASSLGGTRSNYGYTF. The gene calls are TRBV27 and TRBJ1-2; tentative D call: TRBD1 (6 bases). CDR1 is MNHEY, CDR2 SMNVEV, per germline (reference sequence). The CDR3 totals 16 residues. V was trimmed by 2 bases and J by 1 base, leaving 14 bases between them.

This clone was seen just once. This chain links TRBV4-1 with TRBJ1-1; D remains ambiguous. The V gene lost 4 bases and the J gene lost 0 bases, with 15 bases spanning the gap. The V gene's germline CDR1 is MGHRA and CDR2 YSYEKL. CDR3 length: 16 amino acids. Here the CDR3 reads CASSRGLPSVNTEAFF. DNA of the CDR3: TGCGCCAGCAGCCGAGGTCTACCCAGTGTGAACACTGAAGCTTTCTTT.

The rearrangement joins TRBV5-1 to TRBJ2-7; 8 nucleotides line up with TRBD2. From germline, CDR1 is SGHRS and CDR2 YFSETQ. After removal of 0 bases from V and 2 bases from J, the junction contained 16 bases not matched to a gene. The CDR3 is 19 residues long. Here the CDR3 reads CASSLVGRGRPGGTYEQYF. The CDR3 DNA sequence: TGCGCCAGCAGCTTGGTAGGTCGGGGCCGCCCGGGGGGGACCTACGAGCAGTACTTC.

V is TRBV5-1 and J is TRBJ1-4, with TRBD1 as a possible D gene (5 bases). Per germline, CDR1 SGHRS and CDR2 YFSETQ. The CDR3 is 14 residues long. V was cut by 2 bases and J by 6 bases, with 11 bases left in between. CDR3 nucleotide sequence: TGCGCCAGCAGCTTTTTGGGGGGTGATGAAAAACTGTTTTTT. It translates to CASSFLGGDEKLFF.

The CDR3 coding sequence is TGTGCCAGCAGTTTAATGGTATCGGAGACCCAGTACTTC. It is translated as CASSLMVSETQYF. The V call is TRBV12-3 or TRBV12-4, the J call TRBJ2-5; no clear D gene. This CDR3 has 13 residues. V was pared by 2 bases and J by 5 bases, with 9 bases between.

In its sample, this clone was seen a few times. This chain connects TRBV18 to TRBJ2-7; D possibly matches TRBD1 or TRBD2 (5 bases each). Germline V CDR1 and CDR2: KGHSH, LQKENI. The CDR3 spans 14 residues. V shed 3 bases and J shed 4 bases, with 13 bases lying between them. CDR3 residues: CASSPGPGRYEQYF. The CDR3 nucleotides are TGTGCCAGCTCACCGGGACCCGGTAGGTACGAGCAGTACTTC.